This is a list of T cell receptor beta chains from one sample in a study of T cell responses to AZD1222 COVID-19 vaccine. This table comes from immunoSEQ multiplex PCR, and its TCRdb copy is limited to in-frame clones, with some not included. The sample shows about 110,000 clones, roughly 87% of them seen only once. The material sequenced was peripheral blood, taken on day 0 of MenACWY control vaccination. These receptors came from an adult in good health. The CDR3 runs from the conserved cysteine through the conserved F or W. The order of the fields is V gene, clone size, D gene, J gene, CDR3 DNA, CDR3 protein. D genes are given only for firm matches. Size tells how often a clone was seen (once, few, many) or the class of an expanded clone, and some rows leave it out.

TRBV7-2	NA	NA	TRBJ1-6	TGTGCCAGCAGCACCGGTGATCCCTATAATTCACCCCTCCACTTT	CASSTGDPYNSPLHF
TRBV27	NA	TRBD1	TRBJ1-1	TGTGCCAGCAGCCTTACCCGGACAGGGGAAGCTTTCTTT	CASSLTRTGEAFF
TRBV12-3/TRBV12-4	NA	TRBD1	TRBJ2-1	TGTGCCAGCAGCCGCGGACAGGGTGGTGAGCAGTTCTTC	CASSRGQGGEQFF
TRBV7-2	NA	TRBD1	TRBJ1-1	TGTGCCAGCAGCCCTTTTTGGAGAACCGGGACAGGAAACACTGAAGCTTTCTTT	CASSPFWRTGTGNTEAFF
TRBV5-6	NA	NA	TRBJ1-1	TGTGCCAGCAGCTTGGGGGGTGGAACTGAAGCTTTCTTT	CASSLGGGTEAFF
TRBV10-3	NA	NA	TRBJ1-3	TGTGCCATCAGTGAGTCATTTATGTCCTCTGGAAACACCATATATTTT	CAISESFMSSGNTIYF
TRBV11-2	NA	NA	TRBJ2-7	TGTGCCAGCAGCTCCGCAGTGGGTCGGGACGAGCAGTACTTC	CASSSAVGRDEQYF
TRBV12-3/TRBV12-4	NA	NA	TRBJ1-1	TGTGCCAGCCTAAATACAAGGGGCACTGAAGCTTTCTTT	CASLNTRGTEAFF
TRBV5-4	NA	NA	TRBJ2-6	TGTGCCAGCAGCTCCGAGGGGCAGCTCCTGGGGGGGGCCAACGTCCTGACTTTC	CASSSEGQLLGGANVLTF
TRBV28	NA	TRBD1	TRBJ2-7	TGTGCCACATATCCACAGGGGTGGAGAACCTACGAGCAGTACTTC	CATYPQGWRTYEQYF
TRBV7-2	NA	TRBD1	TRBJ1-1	TGTGCCAGCAGCCAGAGGGGGCTATCGGCGAACACTGAAGCTTTCTTT	CASSQRGLSANTEAFF
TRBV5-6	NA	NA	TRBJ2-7	TGTGCCAGCAGCTTGGCCCTGAGGGAATACCCTATCGAGCAGTACTTC	CASSLALREYPIEQYF
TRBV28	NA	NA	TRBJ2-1	TGTGCCAGCAGTTTATCAATCAGGGGAGGTGAGCAGTTCTTC	CASSLSIRGGEQFF
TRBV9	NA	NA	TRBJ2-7	TGTGCCAGCAGCCCCCGCTTCGAAACCTACGAGCAGTACTTC	CASSPRFETYEQYF
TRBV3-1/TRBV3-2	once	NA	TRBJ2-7	TGTGCCAGCAGCCACCGTACAGGTGACGAGCAGTACTTC	CASSHRTGDEQYF
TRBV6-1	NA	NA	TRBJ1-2	TGTGCCAGCAGTTATGACAGGAACTATGGCTACACCTTC	CASSYDRNYGYTF
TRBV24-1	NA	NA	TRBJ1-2	TGTGCCACCAGTGATACAGAGAACTATGGCTACACCTTC	CATSDTENYGYTF
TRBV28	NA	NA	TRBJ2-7	TGTGCCAGCAGTTTACGACCCATTATAAGCTACGAGCAGTACTTC	CASSLRPIISYEQYF
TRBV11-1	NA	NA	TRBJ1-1	TGTGCCAGCAGCTTAGGTGGGGTTGTTGAAGCTTTCTTT	CASSLGGVVEAFF
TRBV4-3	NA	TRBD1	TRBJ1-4	TGCGCCAGCAGCCAAGGACAGGGTGAAAAACTGTTTTTT	CASSQGQGEKLFF
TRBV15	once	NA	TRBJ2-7	TGTGCCACCAGCATCACAGCGGCCAACTCCTACGAGCAGTACTTC	CATSITAANSYEQYF
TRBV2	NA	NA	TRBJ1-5	TGTGCCAGCAGTTCTCAGGGACACGACGATCAGCCCCAGCATTTT	CASSSQGHDDQPQHF
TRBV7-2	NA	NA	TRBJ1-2	TGTGCCAGCAGCTTAGAACTTACGGCAGGGACTTACCTTGGCTACACCTTC	CASSLELTAGTYLGYTF
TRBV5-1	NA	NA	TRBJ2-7	TGCGCCAGCAGCCCTGAGGGCATTCTCGCCTACGAGCAGTACTTC	CASSPEGILAYEQYF
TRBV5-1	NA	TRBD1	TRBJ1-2	TGCGCCAGCAGCTTGGCGGAACAGGGGAATGGCTACACCTTC	CASSLAEQGNGYTF
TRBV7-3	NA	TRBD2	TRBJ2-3	TGTGCCAGCAGCCACGGGACTAGCGGGGGGGCCGGGAACACAGATACGCAGTATTTT	CASSHGTSGGAGNTDTQYF
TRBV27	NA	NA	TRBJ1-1	TGTGCCAGCTCGCCCGGGGGCGTGAACACTGAAGCTTTCTTT	CASSPGGVNTEAFF
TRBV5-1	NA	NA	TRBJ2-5	TGCGCCAGCAGGCGGCTAGCCGATGGAGAGACCCAGTACTTC	CASRRLADGETQYF
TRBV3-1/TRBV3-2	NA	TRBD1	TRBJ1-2	TGTGCCAGCAGCCAACGGGACAGAGACTACACCTTC	CASSQRDRDYTF
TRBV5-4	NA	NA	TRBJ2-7	TGTGCCAGCAGCCAGCAGGCAGGGCCATCCTACGAGCAGTACTTC	CASSQQAGPSYEQYF
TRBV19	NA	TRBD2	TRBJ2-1	TGTGCCAGTAGTACCTCCCGACTAGCGGGGTATTACAATGAGCAGTTCTTC	CASSTSRLAGYYNEQFF
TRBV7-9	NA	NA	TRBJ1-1	TGTGCCAGCAGCTTAACCGGGGGGCGGACTGAAGCTTTCTTT	CASSLTGGRTEAFF
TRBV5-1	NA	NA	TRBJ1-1	TGCGCCAGCAGCTTGACGATAGACCTGGGAGAAGCTTTCTTT	CASSLTIDLGEAFF
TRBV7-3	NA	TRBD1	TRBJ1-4	TGTGCCAGCAGCTCAGGGGGAGGTGAAAAACTGTTTTTT	CASSSGGGEKLFF
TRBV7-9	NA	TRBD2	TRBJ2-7	TGTGCCAGCAGCTCCCTTTCCGCGGGAGGTTTCGAGCAGTACTTC	CASSSLSAGGFEQYF
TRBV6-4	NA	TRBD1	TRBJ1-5	TGTGCCAGCAGGACCAAACAGGGGATTAGCAATCAGCCCCAGCATTTT	CASRTKQGISNQPQHF
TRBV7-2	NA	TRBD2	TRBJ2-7	TGTGCCAGCAGCGCCGCGGGACTAGTCTACGAGCAGTACTTC	CASSAAGLVYEQYF
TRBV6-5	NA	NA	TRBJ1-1	TGTGCCAGCAGGCTCTCGACACTTTCGAACACTGAAGCTTTCTTT	CASRLSTLSNTEAFF
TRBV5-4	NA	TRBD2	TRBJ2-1	TGTGCCAGCAGCCTGCTAGCGGGAGGCAGAAATGAGCAGTTCTTC	CASSLLAGGRNEQFF
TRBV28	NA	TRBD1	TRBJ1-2	TGTGCCAGCAGTGCTGGACAGGGGGTTGGCTACACCTTC	CASSAGQGVGYTF
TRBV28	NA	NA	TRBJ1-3	TGTGCCAGCAGTTTTCTTACGGGTACCTCTGGAAACACCATATATTTT	CASSFLTGTSGNTIYF
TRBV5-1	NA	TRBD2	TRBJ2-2	TGCGCCAGCAGCTCGGGACTAGCGGGGTCCGTCGGGGAGCTGTTTTTT	CASSSGLAGSVGELFF
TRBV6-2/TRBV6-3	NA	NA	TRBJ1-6	TGTGCCAGCAGTTATAAGAATTCACCCCTCCACTTT	CASSYKNSPLHF
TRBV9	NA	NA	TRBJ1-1	TGTGCCAGCAGCGCAGGTTACAGCGATGAAGCTTTCTTT	CASSAGYSDEAFF
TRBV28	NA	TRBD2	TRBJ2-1	TGTGCCAGCAGTTTAAGCGGGACCGGTGAGCAGTTCTTC	CASSLSGTGEQFF